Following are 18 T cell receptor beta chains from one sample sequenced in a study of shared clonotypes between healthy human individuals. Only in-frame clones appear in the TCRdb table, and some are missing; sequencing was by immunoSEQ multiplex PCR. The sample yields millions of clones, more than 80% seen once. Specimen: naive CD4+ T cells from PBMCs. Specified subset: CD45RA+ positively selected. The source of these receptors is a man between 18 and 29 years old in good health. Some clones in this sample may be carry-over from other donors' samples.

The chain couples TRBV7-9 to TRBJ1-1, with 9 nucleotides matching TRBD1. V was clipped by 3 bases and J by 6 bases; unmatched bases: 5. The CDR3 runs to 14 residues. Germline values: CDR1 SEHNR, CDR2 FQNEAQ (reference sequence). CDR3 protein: CASSFRTGVSEAFF. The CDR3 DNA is TGTGCCAGCAGCTTTCGGACAGGGGTTTCTGAAGCTTTCTTT.

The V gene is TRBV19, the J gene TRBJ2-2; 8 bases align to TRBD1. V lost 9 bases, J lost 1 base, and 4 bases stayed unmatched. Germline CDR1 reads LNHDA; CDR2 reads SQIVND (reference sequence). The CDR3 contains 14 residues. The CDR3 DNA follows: TGTGCCAGCTTCGACAGGGGGAACACCGGGGAGCTGTTTTTT. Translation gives CASFDRGNTGELFF.

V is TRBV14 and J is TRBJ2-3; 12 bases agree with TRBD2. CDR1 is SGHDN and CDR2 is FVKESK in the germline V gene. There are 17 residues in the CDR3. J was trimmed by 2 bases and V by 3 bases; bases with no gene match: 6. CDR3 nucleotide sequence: TGTGCCAGCAGCCATCCCGGACTAGCGGGATTCACAGATACGCAGTATTTT. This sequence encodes CASSHPGLAGFTDTQYF.

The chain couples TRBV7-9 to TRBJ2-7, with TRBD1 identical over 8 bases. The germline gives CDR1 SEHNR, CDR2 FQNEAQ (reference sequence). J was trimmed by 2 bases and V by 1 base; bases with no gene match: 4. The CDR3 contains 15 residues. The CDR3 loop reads CASSLGTGPPYEQYF. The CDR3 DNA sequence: TGTGCCAGCAGCTTAGGGACAGGGCCACCCTACGAGCAGTACTTC.

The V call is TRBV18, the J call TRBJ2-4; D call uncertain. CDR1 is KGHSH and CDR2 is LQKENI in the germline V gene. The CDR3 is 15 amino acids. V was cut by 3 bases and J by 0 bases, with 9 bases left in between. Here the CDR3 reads CASSPNMVAKNIQYF. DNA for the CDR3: TGTGCCAGCTCACCTAATATGGTAGCCAAAAACATTCAGTACTTC.

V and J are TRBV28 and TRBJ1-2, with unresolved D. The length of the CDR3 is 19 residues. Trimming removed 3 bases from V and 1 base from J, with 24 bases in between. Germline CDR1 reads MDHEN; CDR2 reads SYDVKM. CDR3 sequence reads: CASSFQLRLTGTVNYGYTF. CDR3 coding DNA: TGTGCCAGCAGTTTTCAACTTAGGCTCACCGGCACTGTTAACTATGGCTACACCTTC.

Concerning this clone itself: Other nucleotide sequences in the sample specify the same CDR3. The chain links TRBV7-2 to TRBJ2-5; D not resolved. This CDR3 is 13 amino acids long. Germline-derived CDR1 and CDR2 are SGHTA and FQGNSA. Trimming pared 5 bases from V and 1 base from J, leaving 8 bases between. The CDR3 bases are TGTGCCAGCAGCCCCGGGCCCCAAGAGACCCAGTACTTC. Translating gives CASSPGPQETQYF.

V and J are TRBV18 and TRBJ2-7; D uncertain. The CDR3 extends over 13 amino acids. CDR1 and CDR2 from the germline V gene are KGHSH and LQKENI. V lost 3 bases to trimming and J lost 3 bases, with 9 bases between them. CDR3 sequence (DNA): TGTGCCAGCTCACCTCAATCCCTCTACGAGCAGTACTTC. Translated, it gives CASSPQSLYEQYF. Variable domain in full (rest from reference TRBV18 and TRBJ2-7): NAGVMQNPRHLVRRRGQEARLRCSPMKGHSHVYWYRQLPEEGLKFMVYLQKENIIDESGMPKERFSAEFPKEGPSILRIQQVVRGDSAAYFCASSPQSLYEQYFGPGTRLTVT.

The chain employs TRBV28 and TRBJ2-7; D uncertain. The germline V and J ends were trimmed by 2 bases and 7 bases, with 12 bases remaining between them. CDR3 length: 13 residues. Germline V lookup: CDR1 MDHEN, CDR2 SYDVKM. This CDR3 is CASSLPSLGEQYF. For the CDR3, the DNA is TGTGCCAGCAGTTTACCCAGTTTGGGGGAGCAGTACTTC.

CDR3 DNA: TGCAGCGTCGAGACAGGGGTAGGGTACGAGCAGTACTTC. Protein: CSVETGVGYEQYF. V and J are TRBV29-1 and TRBJ2-7, with TRBD1 identical over 8 bases. The CDR3 is 13 amino acids. V gave up 6 bases and J gave up 4 bases; unmatched junction bases: 8. CDR1 is SQVTM and CDR2 is ANQGSEA in the germline V gene.

CDR3: CASGPGLATYNEQFF. CDR3 nucleotide sequence: TGTGCCAGCGGTCCCGGACTAGCGACCTACAATGAGCAGTTCTTC. The rearrangement uses TRBV27 and TRBJ2-1; 9 positions agree with TRBD2. CDR3 length equals 15 residues. Losses at the gene ends were 8 bases for V and 2 bases for J; bases not matched to a gene: 7. Germline V gives CDR1 MNHEY, CDR2 SMNVEV (reference sequence).

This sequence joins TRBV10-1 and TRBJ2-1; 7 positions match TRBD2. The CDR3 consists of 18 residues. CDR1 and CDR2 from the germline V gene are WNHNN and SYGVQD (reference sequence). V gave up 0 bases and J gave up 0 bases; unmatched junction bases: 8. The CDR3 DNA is TGCGCCAGCAGTGAGTCGGCTAGCGGAAGCAGCTCCTACAATGAGCAGTTCTTC. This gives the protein CASSESASGSSSYNEQFF.

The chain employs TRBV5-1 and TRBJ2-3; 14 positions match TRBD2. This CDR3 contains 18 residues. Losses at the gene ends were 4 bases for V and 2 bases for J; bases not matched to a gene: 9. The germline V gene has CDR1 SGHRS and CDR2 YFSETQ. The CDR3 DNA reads TGCGCCAGCAGCCGCCCGGGACTAGCGGGAGCCCCCACAGATACGCAGTATTTT. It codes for CASSRPGLAGAPTDTQYF.

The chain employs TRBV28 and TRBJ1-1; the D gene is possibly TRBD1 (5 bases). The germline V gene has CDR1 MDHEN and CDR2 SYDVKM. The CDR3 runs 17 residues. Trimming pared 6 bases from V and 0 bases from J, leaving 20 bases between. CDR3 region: CASSLPFGGLMNTEAFF. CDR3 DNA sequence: TGTGCCAGCAGCCTCCCTTTTGGGGGGTTGATGAACACTGAAGCTTTCTTT.

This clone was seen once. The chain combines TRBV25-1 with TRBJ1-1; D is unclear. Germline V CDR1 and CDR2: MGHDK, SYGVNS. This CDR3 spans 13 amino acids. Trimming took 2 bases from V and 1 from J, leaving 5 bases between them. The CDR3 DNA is TGTGCCAGCAGTGAACGCGCGAACACTGAAGCTTTCTTT. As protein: CASSERANTEAFF.

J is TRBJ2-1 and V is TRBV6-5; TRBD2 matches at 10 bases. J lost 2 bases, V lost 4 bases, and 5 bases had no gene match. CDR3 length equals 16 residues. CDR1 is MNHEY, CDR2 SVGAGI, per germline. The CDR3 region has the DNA TGTGCCAGCAGTTCCCCAGGGACTAGCGCCTACAATGAGCAGTTCTTC. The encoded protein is CASSSPGTSAYNEQFF.

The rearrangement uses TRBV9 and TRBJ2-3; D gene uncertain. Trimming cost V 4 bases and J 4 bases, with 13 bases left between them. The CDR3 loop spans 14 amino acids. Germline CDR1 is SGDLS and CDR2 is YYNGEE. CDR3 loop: CASSPRTRPDTQYF. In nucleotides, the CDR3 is TGTGCCAGCAGCCCCCGGACCCGCCCAGATACGCAGTATTTT.

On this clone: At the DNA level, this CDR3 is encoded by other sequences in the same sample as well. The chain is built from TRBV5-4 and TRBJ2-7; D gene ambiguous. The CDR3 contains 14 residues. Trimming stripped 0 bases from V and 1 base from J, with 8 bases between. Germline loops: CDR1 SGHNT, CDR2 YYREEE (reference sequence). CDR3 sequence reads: CASSLVRDSYEQYF. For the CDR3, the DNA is TGTGCCAGCAGCTTGGTTCGCGATTCCTACGAGCAGTACTTC.